Following are 5 T cell receptor beta chains from one sample sequenced in a study of cytomegalovirus exposure and HLA in healthy donors. PCR was performed using 60 Vbeta and 13 Jbeta primers. The table came from immunoSEQ multiplex PCR; TCRdb's copy has only in-frame clones and leaves some out. The sample comprises over 150,000 clones, 60% to 80% of which are singletons, and just under 3% rests with the top ten. Sequencing was done on a sample of PBMCs. These receptors originate from a woman in her 30s in good health and CMV-seronegative.

The genes are TRBV4-1 and TRBJ2-4; no clear D gene. This CDR3 is 16 amino acids long. V was clipped by 0 bases and J by 1 base, with 10 bases between them. Germline CDR1 is MGHRA and CDR2 is YSYEKL. The CDR3 sequence: CASSQDTRSAKNIQYF. The CDR3 DNA reads TGCGCCAGCAGCCAAGACACTCGGTCGGCCAAAAACATTCAGTACTTC.

The V and J genes are TRBV2 and TRBJ2-1; 9 nucleotides line up with TRBD1. The CDR3 covers 14 residues. CDR1 SNHLY and CDR2 FYNNEI come from the germline V gene. J was trimmed by 6 bases and V by 8 bases; bases with no gene match: 8. The CDR3 sequence: CASQGTGMFNEQFF. The CDR3 DNA reads TGTGCCAGCCAAGGGACAGGGATGTTCAATGAGCAGTTCTTC.

This chain connects TRBV13 to TRBJ2-1; no clear D gene. The CDR3 runs 14 residues. CDR1 and CDR2 (germline): PRHDT, FYEKMQ (reference sequence). Between the trimmed V and J ends, which lost 0 bases and 4 bases, there was a span of 7 bases. CDR3 nucleotide sequence: TGTGCCAGCAGCTTAGGAACACCTTACAATGAGCAGTTCTTC. It is translated as CASSLGTPYNEQFF. The full variable domain, its missing parts supplied by reference TRBV13 and TRBJ2-1, is AAGVIQSPRHLIKEKRETATLKCYPIPRHDTVYWYQQGPGQDPQFLISFYEKMQSDKGSIPDRFSAQQFSDYHSELNMSSLELGDSALYFCASSLGTPYNEQFFGPGTRLTVL.

This chain connects TRBV11-1 to TRBJ1-1, with 8 nucleotides matching TRBD1. Germline CDR1 is SGHAT and CDR2 is FQDESV (reference sequence). J was trimmed by 0 bases and V by 6 bases; bases with no gene match: 12. The CDR3 extends over 17 amino acids. CDR3 residues: CASSFGQGRGLNTEAFF. Written as DNA, the CDR3 is TGTGCCAGCAGTTTCGGACAGGGAAGGGGCTTGAACACTGAAGCTTTCTTT.

The gene calls are TRBV9 and TRBJ2-3, with 12 bases that match TRBD2. The CDR3 covers 15 residues. The V and J ends lost 3 bases and 5 bases, in that order; junction bases with no gene match: 4. CDR1 and CDR2 from the germline V gene are SGDLS and YYNGEE. The CDR3 DNA reads as TGTGCCAGCAGCGAGCTAGCGGGGGGGCAAGATACGCAGTATTTT. This sequence encodes CASSELAGGQDTQYF.